This T cell receptor beta chain was recovered during a study of T cell responses to AZD1222 COVID-19 vaccine. General study findings and limits: Nearly half of the spike-specific TCRs reportedly recognize variant regions that carry no mutations. Clonal diversity may have been underestimated, and the donors were mostly white British, with more females than males.

Looked up from germline, CDR1 is SGHDT and CDR2 is YYEEEE. Trimming took off 2 bases at V and 5 bases at J, with 14 bases between the two ends. This CDR3 spans 15 amino acids. Measured with immunoSEQ multiplex PCR; TCRdb has only the in-frame clones, and not every one. The sample holds 110,000 to 150,000 clones, roughly 90% seen once. Comments on this clone: As yet, its antigen is unknown.

The specimen was peripheral blood, collected on day 0 of AZD1222 vaccination. This rearrangement joins TRBV5-6 to TRBJ2-1; D perhaps matches TRBD2 (6 bases). This TCR was recovered from an adult in good health. The CDR3 sequence: CASSFPSRDDNEQFF. In DNA form, the CDR3 reads TGTGCCAGCAGCTTCCCGTCGCGGGATGACAATGAGCAGTTCTTC.